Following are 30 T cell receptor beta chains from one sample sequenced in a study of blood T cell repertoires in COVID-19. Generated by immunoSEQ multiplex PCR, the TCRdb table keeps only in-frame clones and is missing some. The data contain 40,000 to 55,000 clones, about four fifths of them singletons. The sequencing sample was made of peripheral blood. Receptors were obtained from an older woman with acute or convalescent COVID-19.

The CDR3 is CASSPQSSTDTQYF. CDR3 coding DNA: TGTGCCAGCAGCCCCCAATCAAGCACAGATACGCAGTATTTT. The chain links TRBV7-3 to TRBJ2-3; D is unclear. The CDR3 runs 14 residues. The V gene lost 5 bases and the J gene lost 0 bases, with 9 bases spanning the gap. Germline V gene data show CDR1 as SGHTA and CDR2 as FQGTGA.

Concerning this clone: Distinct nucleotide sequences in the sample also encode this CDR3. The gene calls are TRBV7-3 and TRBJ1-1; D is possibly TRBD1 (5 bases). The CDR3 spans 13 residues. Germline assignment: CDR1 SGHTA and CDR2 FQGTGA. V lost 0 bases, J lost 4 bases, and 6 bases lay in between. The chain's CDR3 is CASSLTGGTEAFF. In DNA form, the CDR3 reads TGTGCCAGCAGCTTAACCGGGGGCACTGAAGCTTTCTTT.

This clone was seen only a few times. The CDR3 DNA reads as TGTGCCAGCAGCTTAGAAGGCGGGAGTCCCTTAACCGGGGAGCTGTTTTTT. This codes for CASSLEGGSPLTGELFF. V gene TRBV7-2 combines with J gene TRBJ2-2, with 7 bases that match TRBD2. Germline lookup yields CDR1 SGHTA and CDR2 FQGNSA. Trimming removed 1 base from V and 5 bases from J; junction bases left unmatched: 10. This CDR3 has 17 residues.

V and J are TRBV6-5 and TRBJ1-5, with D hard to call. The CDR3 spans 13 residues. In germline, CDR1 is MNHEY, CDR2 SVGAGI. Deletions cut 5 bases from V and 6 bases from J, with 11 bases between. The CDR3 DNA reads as TGTGCCAGCAGTATGGAGGGCGGTCAGCCCCAGCATTTT. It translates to CASSMEGGQPQHF.

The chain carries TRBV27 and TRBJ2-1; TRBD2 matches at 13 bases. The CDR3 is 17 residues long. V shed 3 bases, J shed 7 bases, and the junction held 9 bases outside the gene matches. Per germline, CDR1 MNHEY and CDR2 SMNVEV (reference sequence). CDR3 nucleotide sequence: TGTGCCAGCAGTTTGTACTTACTAGCGGGAGGGAGTAATGAGCAGTTCTTC. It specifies CASSLYLLAGGSNEQFF.

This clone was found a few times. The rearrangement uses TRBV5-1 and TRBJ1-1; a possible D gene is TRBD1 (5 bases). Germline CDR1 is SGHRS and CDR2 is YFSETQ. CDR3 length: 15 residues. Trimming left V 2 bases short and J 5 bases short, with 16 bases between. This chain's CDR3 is CASSFSLGAKTEAFF. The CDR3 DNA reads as TGCGCCAGCAGCTTCAGTTTAGGGGCAAAGACTGAAGCTTTCTTT.

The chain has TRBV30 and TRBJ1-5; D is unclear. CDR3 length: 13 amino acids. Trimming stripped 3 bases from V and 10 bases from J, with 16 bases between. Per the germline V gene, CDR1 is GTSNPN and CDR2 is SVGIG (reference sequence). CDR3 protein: CAWSLAGSQPQHF. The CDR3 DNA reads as TGTGCCTGGAGCCTTGCGGGATCTCAACCCCAGCATTTT. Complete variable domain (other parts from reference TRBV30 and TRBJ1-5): SQTIHQWPATLVQPVGSPLSLECTVEGTSNPNLYWYRQAAGRGLQLLFYSVGIGQISSEVPQNLSASRPQDRQFILSSKKLLLSDSGFYLCAWSLAGSQPQHFGDGTRLSIL.

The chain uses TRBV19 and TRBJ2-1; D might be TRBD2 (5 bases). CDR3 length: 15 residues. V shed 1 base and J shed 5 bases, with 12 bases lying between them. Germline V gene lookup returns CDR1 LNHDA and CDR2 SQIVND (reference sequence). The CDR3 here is CASSIGRGPDNEQFF. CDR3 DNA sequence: TGTGCCAGTAGTATAGGACGGGGTCCTGACAATGAGCAGTTCTTC.

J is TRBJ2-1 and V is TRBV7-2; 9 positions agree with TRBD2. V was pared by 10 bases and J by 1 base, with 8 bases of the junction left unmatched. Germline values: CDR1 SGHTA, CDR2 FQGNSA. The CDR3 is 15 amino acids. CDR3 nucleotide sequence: TGTGCCACCCCAGTGCGGGAGGGATCCTACAATGAGCAGTTCTTC. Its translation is CATPVREGSYNEQFF.

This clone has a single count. The DNA for the CDR3 is TGTGCCAGCAGCTTCGGGACTGGAACCTACAATGAGCAGTTCTTC. Its translation is CASSFGTGTYNEQFF. This chain uses TRBV6-5 with TRBJ2-1; a possible D gene is TRBD2 (6 bases). Germline assignment: CDR1 MNHEY and CDR2 SVGAGI. CDR3 length: 15 amino acids. The V end lost 6 bases, the J end lost 2 bases, and 14 bases lay between the germline ends.

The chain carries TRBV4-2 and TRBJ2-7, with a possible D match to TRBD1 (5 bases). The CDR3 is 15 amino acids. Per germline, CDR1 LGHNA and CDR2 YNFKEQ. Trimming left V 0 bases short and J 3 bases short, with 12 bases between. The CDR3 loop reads CASSQDPQGVYEQYF. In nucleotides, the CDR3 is TGTGCCAGCAGCCAAGATCCGCAGGGTGTCTACGAGCAGTACTTC.

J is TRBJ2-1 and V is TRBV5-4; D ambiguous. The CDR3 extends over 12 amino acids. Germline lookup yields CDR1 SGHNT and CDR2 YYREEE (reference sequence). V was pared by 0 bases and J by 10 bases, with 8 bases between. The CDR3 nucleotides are TGTGCCAGCAGCTTGGACTGGCGGGAGCAGTTCTTC. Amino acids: CASSLDWREQFF.

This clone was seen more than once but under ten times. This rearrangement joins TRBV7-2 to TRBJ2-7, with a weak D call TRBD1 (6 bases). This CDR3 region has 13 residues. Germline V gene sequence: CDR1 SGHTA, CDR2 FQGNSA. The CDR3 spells CASSPRGYRALEV. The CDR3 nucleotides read TGTGCCAGCAGCCCAAGGGGGTACAGGGCCCTCGAGGTC.

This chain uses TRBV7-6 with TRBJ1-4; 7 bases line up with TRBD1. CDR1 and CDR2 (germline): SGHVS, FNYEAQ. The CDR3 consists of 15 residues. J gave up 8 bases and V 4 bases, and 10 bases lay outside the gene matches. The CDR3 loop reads CASSSTGLVGEKLFF. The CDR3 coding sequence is TGTGCCAGCAGCTCGACAGGGTTGGTTGGGGAAAAACTGTTTTTT.

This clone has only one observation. CDR3 in DNA: TGTGCCAGCAGCTTAGGGACTAGCGGGAAGACCTACGAGCAGTACTTC. Translating it yields CASSLGTSGKTYEQYF. The J gene is TRBJ2-7, the V gene TRBV7-8; 12 bases match TRBD2. V dropped 1 base and J dropped 2; count of bases not matched to a gene: 3. The germline V gene encodes CDR1 SGHVS and CDR2 FQNEAQ. The CDR3 runs to 16 residues.

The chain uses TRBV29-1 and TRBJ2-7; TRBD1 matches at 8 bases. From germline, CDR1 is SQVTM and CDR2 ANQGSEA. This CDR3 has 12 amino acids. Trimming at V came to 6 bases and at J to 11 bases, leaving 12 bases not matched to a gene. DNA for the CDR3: TGCAGCGTCCAACAGGGGGGCGCCAGGAAGTACTTC. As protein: CSVQQGGARKYF.

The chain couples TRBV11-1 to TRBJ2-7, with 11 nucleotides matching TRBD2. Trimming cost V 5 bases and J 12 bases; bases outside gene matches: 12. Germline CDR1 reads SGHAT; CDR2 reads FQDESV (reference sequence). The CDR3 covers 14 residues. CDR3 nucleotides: TGTGCCAGCAGCCCTAGCCTAACTAGCGGGAGTTGGTACTTC. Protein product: CASSPSLTSGSWYF.

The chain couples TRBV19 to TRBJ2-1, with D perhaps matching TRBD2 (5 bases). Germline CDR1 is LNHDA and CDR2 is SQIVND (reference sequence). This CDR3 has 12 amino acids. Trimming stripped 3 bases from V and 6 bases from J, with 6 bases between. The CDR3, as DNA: TGTGCCAGTAGTATGCGGGCCAATGAGCAGTTCTTC. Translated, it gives CASSMRANEQFF.

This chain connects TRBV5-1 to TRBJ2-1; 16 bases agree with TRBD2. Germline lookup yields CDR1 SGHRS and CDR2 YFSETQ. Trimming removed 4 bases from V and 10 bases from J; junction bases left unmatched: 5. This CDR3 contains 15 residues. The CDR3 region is CASSPGLAGGEEQFF. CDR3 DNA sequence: TGCGCCAGCAGCCCGGGACTAGCGGGAGGGGAAGAGCAGTTCTTC.

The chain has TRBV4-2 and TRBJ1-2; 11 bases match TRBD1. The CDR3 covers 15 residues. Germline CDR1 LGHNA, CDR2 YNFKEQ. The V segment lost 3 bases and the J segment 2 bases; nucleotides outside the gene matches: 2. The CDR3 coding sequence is TGTGCCAGCAGCCAGGACAGGGGGCGAAACTATGGCTACACCTTC. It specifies CASSQDRGRNYGYTF.

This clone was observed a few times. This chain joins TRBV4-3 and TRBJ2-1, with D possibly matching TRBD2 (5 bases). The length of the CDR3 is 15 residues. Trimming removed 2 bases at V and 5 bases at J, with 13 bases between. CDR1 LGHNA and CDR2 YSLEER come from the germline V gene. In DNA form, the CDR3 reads TGCGCCAGCAGCCAAAAGATAGGACTCAACAATGAGCAGTTCTTC. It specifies CASSQKIGLNNEQFF.

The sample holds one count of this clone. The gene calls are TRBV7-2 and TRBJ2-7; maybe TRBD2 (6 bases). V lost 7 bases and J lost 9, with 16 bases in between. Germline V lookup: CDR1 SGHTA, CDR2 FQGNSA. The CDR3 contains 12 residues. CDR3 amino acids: CASTRPGEVQYF. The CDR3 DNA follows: TGTGCCAGCACCAGGCCGGGGGAGGTGCAGTACTTC.

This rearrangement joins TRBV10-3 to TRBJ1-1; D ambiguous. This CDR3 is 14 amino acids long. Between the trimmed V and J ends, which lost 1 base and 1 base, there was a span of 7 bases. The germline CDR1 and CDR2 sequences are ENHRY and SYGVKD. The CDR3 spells CAISEFQSNTEAFF. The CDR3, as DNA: TGTGCCATCAGTGAGTTTCAGTCGAACACTGAAGCTTTCTTT.

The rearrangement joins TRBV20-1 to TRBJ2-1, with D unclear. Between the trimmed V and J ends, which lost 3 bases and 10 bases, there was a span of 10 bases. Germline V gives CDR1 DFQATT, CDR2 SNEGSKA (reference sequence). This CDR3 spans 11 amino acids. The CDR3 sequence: CSASGRLEQFF. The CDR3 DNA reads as TGCAGTGCTAGCGGTCGATTGGAGCAGTTCTTC.

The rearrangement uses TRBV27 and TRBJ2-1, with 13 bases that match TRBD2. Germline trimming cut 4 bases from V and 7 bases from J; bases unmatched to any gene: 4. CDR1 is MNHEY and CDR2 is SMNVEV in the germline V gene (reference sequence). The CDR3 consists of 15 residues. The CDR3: CASSWTSGSLNEQFF. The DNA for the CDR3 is TGTGCCAGCAGTTGGACTAGCGGGAGTTTGAATGAGCAGTTCTTC.

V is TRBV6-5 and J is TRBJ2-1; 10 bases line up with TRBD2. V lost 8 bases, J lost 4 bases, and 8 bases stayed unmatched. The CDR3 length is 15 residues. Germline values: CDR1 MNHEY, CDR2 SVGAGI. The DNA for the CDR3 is TGTGCCAGCTCTAATAGCGGGAGGACATACAATGAGCAGTTCTTC. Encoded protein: CASSNSGRTYNEQFF.

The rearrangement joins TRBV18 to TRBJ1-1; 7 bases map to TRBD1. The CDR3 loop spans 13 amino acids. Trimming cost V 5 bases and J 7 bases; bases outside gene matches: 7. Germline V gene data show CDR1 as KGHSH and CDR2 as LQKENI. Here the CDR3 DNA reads TGTGCCAGCTCATCGACAGGGTCGGGTGAAGCTTTCTTT. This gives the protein CASSSTGSGEAFF.

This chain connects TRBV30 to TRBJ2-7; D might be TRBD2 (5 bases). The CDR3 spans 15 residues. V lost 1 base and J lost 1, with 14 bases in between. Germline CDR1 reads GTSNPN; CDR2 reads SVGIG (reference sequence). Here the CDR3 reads CAWSADLISSYEQYF. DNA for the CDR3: TGTGCCTGGAGTGCGGACTTAATCTCTTCCTACGAGCAGTACTTC.

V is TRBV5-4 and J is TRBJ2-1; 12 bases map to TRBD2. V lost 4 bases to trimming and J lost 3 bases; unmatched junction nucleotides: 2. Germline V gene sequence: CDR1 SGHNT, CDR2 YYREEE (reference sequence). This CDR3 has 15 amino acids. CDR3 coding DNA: TGTGCCAGCAGCCTAGCGGGAGGGAACTACAATGAGCAGTTCTTC. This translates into CASSLAGGNYNEQFF.

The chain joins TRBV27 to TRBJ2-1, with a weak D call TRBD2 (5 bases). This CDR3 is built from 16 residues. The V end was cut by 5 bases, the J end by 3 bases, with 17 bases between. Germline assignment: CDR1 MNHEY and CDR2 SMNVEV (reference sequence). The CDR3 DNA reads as TGTGCCAGCAGTCCGCGTCCCGAGGGCTTCTACAATGAGCAGTTCTTC. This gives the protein CASSPRPEGFYNEQFF.